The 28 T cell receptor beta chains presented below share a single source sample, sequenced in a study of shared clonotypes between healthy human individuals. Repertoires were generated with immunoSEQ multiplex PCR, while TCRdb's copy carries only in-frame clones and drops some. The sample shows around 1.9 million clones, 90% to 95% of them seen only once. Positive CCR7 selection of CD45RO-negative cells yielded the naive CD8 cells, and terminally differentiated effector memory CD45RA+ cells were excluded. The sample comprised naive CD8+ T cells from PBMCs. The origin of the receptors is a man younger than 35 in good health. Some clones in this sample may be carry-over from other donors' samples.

The CDR3 is CASSFSTRKFF. CDR3 nucleotides: TGTGCCAGCAGTTTCTCGACTAGGAAGTTCTTC. The gene calls are TRBV27 and TRBJ2-1; maybe TRBD2 (6 bases). The V end was cut by 3 bases, the J end by 14 bases, with 11 bases between. The CDR3 is 11 residues long. Germline lookup yields CDR1 MNHEY and CDR2 SMNVEV (reference sequence).

The CDR3 coding sequence is TGCGCCAGCAGCTTTACTAGCGACTACGAGCAGTACTTC. Protein product: CASSFTSDYEQYF. V is TRBV5-1 and J is TRBJ2-7; the match to TRBD2 covers 7 bases. Germline V CDR1 and CDR2: SGHRS, YFSETQ. Trimming removed 2 bases from V and 3 bases from J; junction bases left unmatched: 2. CDR3 length equals 13 residues.

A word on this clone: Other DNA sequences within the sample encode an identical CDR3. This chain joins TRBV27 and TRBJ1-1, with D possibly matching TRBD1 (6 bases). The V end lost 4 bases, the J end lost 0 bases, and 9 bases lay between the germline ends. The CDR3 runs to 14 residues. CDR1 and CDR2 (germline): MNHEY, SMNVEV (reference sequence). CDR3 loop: CASSWTAMNTEAFF. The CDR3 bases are TGTGCCAGCAGTTGGACAGCCATGAACACTGAAGCTTTCTTT.

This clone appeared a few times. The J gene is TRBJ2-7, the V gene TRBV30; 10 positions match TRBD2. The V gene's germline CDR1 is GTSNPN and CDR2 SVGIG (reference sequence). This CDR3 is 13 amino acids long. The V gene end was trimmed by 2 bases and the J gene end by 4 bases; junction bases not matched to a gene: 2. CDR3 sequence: CAWSSSGSYEQYF. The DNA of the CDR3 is TGTGCCTGGAGTTCTAGCGGGAGTTACGAGCAGTACTTC.

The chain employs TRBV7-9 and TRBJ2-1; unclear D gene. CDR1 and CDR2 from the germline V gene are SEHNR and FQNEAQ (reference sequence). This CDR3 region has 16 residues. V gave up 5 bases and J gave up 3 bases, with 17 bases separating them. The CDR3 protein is CASSTQQGPHYNEQFF. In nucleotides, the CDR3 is TGTGCCAGCAGCACCCAACAAGGCCCTCACTACAATGAGCAGTTCTTC.

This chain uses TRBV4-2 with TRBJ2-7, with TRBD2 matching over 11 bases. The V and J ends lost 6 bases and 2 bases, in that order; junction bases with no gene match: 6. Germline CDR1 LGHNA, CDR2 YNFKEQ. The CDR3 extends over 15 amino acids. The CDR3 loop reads CASSPSGRTTYEQYF. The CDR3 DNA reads TGTGCCAGCAGTCCTAGCGGGAGGACTACCTACGAGCAGTACTTC.

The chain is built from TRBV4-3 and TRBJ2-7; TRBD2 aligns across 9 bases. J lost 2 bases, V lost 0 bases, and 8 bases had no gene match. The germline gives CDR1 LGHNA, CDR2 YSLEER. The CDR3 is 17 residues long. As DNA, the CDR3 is TGCGCCAGCAGCCAAGATTACGCGACTAGCGGAGCCTACGAGCAGTACTTC. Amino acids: CASSQDYATSGAYEQYF.

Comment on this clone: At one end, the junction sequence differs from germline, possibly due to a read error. The CDR3 coding sequence is TGTGTCAGTAGTACCCCAGGACAGCGCATGAACACTGAAGCTTTCTTT. Translating it yields CVSSTPGQRMNTEAFF. The rearrangement uses TRBV19 and TRBJ1-1, with D possibly matching TRBD1 (6 bases). This CDR3 is built from 16 residues. Per germline, CDR1 LNHDA and CDR2 SQIVND (reference sequence).

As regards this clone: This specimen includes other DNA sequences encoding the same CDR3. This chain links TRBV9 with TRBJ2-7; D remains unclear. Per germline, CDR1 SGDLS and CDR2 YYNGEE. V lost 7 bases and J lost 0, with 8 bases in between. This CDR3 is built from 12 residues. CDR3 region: CASSPPSYEQYF. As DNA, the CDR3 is TGTGCCAGCTCTCCGCCCTCCTACGAGCAGTACTTC. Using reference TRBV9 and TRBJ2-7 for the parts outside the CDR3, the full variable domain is DSGVTQTPKHLITATGQRVTLRCSPRSGDLSVYWYQQSLDQGLQFLIQYYNGEERAKGNILERFSAQQFPDLHSELNLSSLELGDSALYFCASSPPSYEQYFGPGTRLTVT.

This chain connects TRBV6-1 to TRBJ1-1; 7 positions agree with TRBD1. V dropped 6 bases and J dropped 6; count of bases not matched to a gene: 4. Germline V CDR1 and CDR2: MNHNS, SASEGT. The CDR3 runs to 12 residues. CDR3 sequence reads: CASRRGPSEAFF. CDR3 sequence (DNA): TGTGCCAGCAGGAGGGGGCCCTCTGAAGCTTTCTTT.

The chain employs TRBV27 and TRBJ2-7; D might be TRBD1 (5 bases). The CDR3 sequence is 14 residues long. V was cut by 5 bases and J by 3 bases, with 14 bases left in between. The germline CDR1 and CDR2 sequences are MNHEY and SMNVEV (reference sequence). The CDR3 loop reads CASSDLDSIYEQYF. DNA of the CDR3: TGTGCCAGCAGTGATTTAGACAGTATCTACGAGCAGTACTTC.

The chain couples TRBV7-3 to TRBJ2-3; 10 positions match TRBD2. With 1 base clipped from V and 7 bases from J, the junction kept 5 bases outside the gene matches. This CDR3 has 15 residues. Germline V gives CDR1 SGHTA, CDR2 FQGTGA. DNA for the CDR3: TGTGCCAGCAGCTTAATGGCTAGCGGGAGAAATACGCAGTATTTT. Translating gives CASSLMASGRNTQYF.

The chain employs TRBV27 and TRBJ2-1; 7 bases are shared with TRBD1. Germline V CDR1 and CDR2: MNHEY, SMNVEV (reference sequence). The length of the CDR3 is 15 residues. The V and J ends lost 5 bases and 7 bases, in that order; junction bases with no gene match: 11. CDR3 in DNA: TGTGCCAGCAGTCCCCTAAGGGGGCAAAATAATGAGCAGTTCTTC. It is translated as CASSPLRGQNNEQFF.

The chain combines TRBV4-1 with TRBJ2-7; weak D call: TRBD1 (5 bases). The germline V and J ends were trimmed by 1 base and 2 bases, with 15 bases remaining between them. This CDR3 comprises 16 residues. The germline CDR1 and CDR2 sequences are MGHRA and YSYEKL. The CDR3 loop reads CASSQALTDLTYEQYF. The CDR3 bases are TGCGCCAGCAGCCAAGCCTTGACAGACCTAACCTACGAGCAGTACTTC.

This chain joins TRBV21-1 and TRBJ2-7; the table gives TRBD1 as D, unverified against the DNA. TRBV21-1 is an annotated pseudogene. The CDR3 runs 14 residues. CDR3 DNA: TGTGCCAGCAGCATGGGCAGGATTCCCTACGAGCAGTACTTC. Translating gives CASSMGRIPYEQYF.

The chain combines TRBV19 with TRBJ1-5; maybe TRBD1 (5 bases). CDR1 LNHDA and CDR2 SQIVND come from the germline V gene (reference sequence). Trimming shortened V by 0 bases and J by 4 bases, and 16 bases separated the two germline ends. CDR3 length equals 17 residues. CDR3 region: CASSIDMGGVTNQPQHF. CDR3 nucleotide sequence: TGTGCCAGTAGTATAGATATGGGGGGGGTTACGAATCAGCCCCAGCATTTT.

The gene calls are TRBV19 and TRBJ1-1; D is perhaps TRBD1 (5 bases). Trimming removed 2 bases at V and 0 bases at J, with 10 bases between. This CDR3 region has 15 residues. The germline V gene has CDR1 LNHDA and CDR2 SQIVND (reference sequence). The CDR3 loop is CASSISRGVNTEAFF. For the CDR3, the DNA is TGTGCCAGTAGTATATCTAGAGGGGTGAACACTGAAGCTTTCTTT.

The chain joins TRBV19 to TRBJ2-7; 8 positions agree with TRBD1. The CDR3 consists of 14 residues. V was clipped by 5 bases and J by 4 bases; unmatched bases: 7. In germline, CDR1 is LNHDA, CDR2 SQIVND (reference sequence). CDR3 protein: CASSFQGASYEQYF. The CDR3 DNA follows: TGTGCCAGTAGTTTCCAGGGGGCCTCGTACGAGCAGTACTTC. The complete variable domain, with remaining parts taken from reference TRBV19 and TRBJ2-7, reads DGGITQSPKYLFRKEGQNVTLSCEQNLNHDAMYWYRQDPGQGLRLIYYSQIVNDFQKGDIAEGYSVSREKKESFPLTVTSAQKNPTAFYLCASSFQGASYEQYFGPGTRLTVT.

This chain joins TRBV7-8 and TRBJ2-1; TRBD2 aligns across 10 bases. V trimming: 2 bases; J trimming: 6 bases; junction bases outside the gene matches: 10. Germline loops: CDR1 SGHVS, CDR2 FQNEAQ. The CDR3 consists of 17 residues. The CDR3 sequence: CASSLTRASGSGNEQFF. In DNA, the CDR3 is TGTGCCAGCAGCTTAACCCGGGCTAGCGGGAGTGGCAATGAGCAGTTCTTC.

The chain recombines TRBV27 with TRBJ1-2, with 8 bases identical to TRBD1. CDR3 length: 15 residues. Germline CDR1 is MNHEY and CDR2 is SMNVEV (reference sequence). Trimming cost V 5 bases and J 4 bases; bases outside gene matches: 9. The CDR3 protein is CASSTARQGLYGYTF. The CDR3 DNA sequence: TGTGCCAGCAGTACTGCTCGACAGGGGCTCTATGGCTACACCTTC.

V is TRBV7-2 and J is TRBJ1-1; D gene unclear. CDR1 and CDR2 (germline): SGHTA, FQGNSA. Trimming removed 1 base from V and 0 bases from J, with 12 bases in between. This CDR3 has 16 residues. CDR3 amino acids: CASSLERRSVNTEAFF. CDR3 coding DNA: TGTGCCAGCAGCTTAGAAAGACGGAGCGTGAACACTGAAGCTTTCTTT.

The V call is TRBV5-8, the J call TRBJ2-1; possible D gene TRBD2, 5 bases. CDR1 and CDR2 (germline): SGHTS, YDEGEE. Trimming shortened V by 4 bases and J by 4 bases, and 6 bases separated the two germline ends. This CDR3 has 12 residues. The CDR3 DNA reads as TGTGCCAGCAGCCTAGCATACAATGAGCAGTTCTTC. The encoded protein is CASSLAYNEQFF.

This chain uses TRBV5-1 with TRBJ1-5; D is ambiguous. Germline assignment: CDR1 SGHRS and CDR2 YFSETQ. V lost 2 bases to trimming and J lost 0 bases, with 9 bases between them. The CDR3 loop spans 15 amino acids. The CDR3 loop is CASSLDPDSNQPQHF. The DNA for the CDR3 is TGCGCCAGCAGCTTAGATCCGGATAGCAATCAGCCCCAGCATTTT.

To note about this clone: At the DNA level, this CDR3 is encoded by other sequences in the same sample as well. The CDR3 nucleotides are TGTGCCAGCAGCTTAGCAAGACAGGGGTACGAGCAGTACTTC. Translation: CASSLARQGYEQYF. This chain uses TRBV7-8 with TRBJ2-7; 8 bases line up with TRBD1. Trimming removed 0 bases from V and 4 bases from J; junction bases left unmatched: 2. Germline assignment: CDR1 SGHVS and CDR2 FQNEAQ. The CDR3 is 14 amino acids.

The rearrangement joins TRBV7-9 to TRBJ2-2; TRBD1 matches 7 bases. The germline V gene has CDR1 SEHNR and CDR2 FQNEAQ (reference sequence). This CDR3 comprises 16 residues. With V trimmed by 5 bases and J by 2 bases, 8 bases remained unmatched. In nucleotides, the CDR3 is TGTGCCAGCAGCCATCCCGGACAGGTTAACACCGGGGAGCTGTTTTTT. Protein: CASSHPGQVNTGELFF.

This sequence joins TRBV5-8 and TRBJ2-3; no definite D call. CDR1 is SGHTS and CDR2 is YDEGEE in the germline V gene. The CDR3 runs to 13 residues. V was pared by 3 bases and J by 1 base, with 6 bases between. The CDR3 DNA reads TGTGCCAGCAGCTCCTGGGGCACAGATACGCAGTATTTT. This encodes CASSSWGTDTQYF.

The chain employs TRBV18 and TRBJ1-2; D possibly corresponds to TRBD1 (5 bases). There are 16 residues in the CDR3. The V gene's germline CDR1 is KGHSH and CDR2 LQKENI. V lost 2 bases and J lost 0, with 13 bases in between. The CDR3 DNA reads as TGTGCCAGCTCACCAGGAAGGGGCCCAACTAACTATGGCTACACCTTC. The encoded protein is CASSPGRGPTNYGYTF.

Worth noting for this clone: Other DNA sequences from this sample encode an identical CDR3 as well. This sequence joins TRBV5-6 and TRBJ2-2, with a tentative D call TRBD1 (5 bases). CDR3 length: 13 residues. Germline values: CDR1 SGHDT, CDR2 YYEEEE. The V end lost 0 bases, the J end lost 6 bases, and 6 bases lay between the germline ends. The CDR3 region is CASSLGGSGELFF. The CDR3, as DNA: TGTGCCAGCAGCTTGGGGGGCTCCGGGGAGCTGTTTTTT.